The clone carrying this T cell receptor beta chain has a handful of counts. This entry is derived from a study of shared clonotypes between healthy human individuals. This table comes from immunoSEQ multiplex PCR, and its TCRdb copy is limited to in-frame clones, with some not included. The repertoire holds roughly 2.5 million clones, with around 90% as singletons. Sequencing was carried out using naive CD4+ T cells sorted from blood. Subset meaning: CD45RA+ positively selected. The sequence was obtained from a man between 18 and 29 years old in good health.

Here the CDR3 reads CASSASGQSYTF. CDR3 sequence (DNA): TGTGCCAGCAGTGCCTCAGGGCAAAGCTACACCTTC. The genes are TRBV28 and TRBJ1-2; D is perhaps TRBD1 (5 bases). V gave up 5 bases and J gave up 9 bases, with 13 bases separating them. The CDR3 is made up of 12 amino acids. Germline loops: CDR1 MDHEN, CDR2 SYDVKM.